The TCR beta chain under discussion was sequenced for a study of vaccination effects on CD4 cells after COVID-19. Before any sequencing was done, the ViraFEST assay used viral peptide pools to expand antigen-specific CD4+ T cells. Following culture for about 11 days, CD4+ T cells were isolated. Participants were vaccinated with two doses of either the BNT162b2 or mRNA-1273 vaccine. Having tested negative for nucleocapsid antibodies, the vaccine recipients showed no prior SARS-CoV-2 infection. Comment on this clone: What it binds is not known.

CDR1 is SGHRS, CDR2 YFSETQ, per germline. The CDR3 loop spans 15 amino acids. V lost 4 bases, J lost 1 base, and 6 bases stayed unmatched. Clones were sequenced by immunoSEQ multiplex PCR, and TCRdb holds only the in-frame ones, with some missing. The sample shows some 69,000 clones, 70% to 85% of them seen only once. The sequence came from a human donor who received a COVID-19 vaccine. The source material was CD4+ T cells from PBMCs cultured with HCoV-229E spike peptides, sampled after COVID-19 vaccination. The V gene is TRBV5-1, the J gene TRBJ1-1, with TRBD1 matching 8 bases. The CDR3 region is CASSPMGQANTEAFF. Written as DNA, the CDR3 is TGCGCCAGCAGCCCCATGGGACAGGCGAACACTGAAGCTTTCTTT.